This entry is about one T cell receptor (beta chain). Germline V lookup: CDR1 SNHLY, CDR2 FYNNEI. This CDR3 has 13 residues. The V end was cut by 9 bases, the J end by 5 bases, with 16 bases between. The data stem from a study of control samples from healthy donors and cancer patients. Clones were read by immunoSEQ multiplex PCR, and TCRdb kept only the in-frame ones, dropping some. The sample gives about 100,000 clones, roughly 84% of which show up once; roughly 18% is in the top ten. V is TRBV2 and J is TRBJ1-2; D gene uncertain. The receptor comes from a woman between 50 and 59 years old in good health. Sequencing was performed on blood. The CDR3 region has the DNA TGTGCCAGGAAGGACGGTTTAGAATATGGCTACACCTTC. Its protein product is CARKDGLEYGYTF.